The sequence of this T cell receptor beta chain was determined in a study of blood T cell repertoires in COVID-19. On the study more broadly: The United States, Italy and Spain provided the acute and convalescent COVID-19 samples. The analysed material was cDNA or gDNA that came from T cells, B-cell-depleted T cells, or PBMCs.

The assay was immunoSEQ multiplex PCR, and TCRdb's table has in-frame clones only and misses some. The sample has roughly 220,000 clones; over 75% are singletons. Recruits, aged roughly 18 to 89 years, lived in some 25 US areas. Categorization into cohorts depended on clinical history that participants reported. After removal of 4 bases from V and 1 base from J, the junction contained 5 bases not matched to a gene. The CDR3 extends over 15 amino acids. Germline V CDR1 and CDR2: SGDLS, YYNGEE. The rearrangement joins TRBV9 to TRBJ1-5; 7 nucleotides match TRBD1. The TCR was taken from a man between 25 and 39 years old with acute COVID-19. The sequencing sample was made of PBMCs or T cells enriched from blood (not recorded which). In nucleotides, the CDR3 is TGTGCCAGCAGCCTTACAGGGGTGAGCAATCAGCCCCAGCATTTT. This gives the protein CASSLTGVSNQPQHF. The full variable domain, with the rest looked up from reference TRBV9 and TRBJ1-5, is DSGVTQTPKHLITATGQRVTLRCSPRSGDLSVYWYQQSLDQGLQFLIQYYNGEERAKGNILERFSAQQFPDLHSELNLSSLELGDSALYFCASSLTGVSNQPQHFGDGTRLSIL.